The 31 T cell receptor beta chains below were found in one sample sequenced in a study of T cell clusters in autoimmune cytopenias. Each sample's input was 250 ng genomic DNA, 30,000 to 45,000 genome equivalents. TRB rearrangements were amplified by touch-down multiplex PCR with mixed TRB-A/B primers. TCRdb reprocessed the multiplex PCR reads, with one entry per CDR3 protein and no DNA. The table lists thousands of distinct CDR3 sequences. Sequencing was performed on peripheral blood. The source is a human donor with an autoimmune cytopenia or autoimmune hepatitis (not recorded which).

The chain joins TRBV5-4 to TRBJ1-1. CDR1 SGHNT and CDR2 YYREEE come from the germline V gene (reference sequence). CDR3 size: 12 residues. CDR3 region: CASSLGRTEAFF.

This clonotype is deemed medium-sized by its frequency. CDR3 in amino acids: CSVVGQGETRISYEQYF. The chain uses TRBV29-1 and TRBJ2-7; TCRdb picks TRBD1, but there is no DNA to check that call. From germline, CDR1 is SQVTM and CDR2 ANQGSEA. CDR3 size: 17 residues.

In terms of frequency, this clonotype is medium-sized. This chain links TRBV12-3 or TRBV12-4 with TRBJ2-3; TCRdb picks TRBD1, but there is no DNA to check that call. The CDR3 runs to 13 residues. CDR3 region: CASRPDPLNTQYF.

The chain links TRBV2 to TRBJ2-6. CDR3 length equals 15 residues. The germline gives CDR1 SNHLY, CDR2 FYNNEI. The CDR3 sequence: CASTWQVSGANVLTF. The full variable domain, its missing parts supplied by reference TRBV2 and TRBJ2-6, is EPEVTQTPSHQVTQMGQEVILRCVPISNHLYFYWYRQILGQKVEFLVSFYNNEISEKSEIFDDQFSVERPDGSNFTLKIRSTKLEDSAMYFCASTWQVSGANVLTFGAGSRLTVL.

Measured by frequency, this clonotype is medium-sized. This chain uses TRBV10-3 with TRBJ2-7. Germline CDR1 is ENHRY and CDR2 is SYGVKD. The CDR3 has 15 amino acids. CDR3 protein: CAISEGSTLSYEQYF.

The chain is built from TRBV28 and TRBJ1-2; TCRdb calls TRBD1, which cannot be checked without DNA. CDR3 size: 12 residues. Germline CDR1 is MDHEN and CDR2 is SYDVKM. The CDR3: CASSSRVSGYTF.

The chain combines TRBV11-2 with TRBJ2-3; TCRdb's D call, TRBD2, is unchecked because there is no DNA. Germline CDR1 and CDR2: SGHAT and FQNNGV. This CDR3 region has 15 residues. The CDR3: CASTLGAGGLSTQYF.

The chain recombines TRBV5-6 with TRBJ1-2; TCRdb's assignment of TRBD1 cannot be checked, as there is no DNA. Germline CDR1 and CDR2: SGHDT and YYEEEE. The CDR3 length is 15 residues. The CDR3: CASRSGTDPNYGYTF.

The rearrangement uses TRBV12-3 or TRBV12-4 and TRBJ2-1. The CDR3 runs 13 residues. The CDR3 loop is CASTSTGLNEQFF.

This clonotype is labeled medium-sized based on frequency. This chain uses TRBV6-5 with TRBJ1-1. Germline V gene sequence: CDR1 MNHEY, CDR2 SVGAGI. The CDR3 loop spans 15 amino acids. CDR3 amino acids: CASSHGPTSNTEAFF.

Considering frequency, this clonotype is medium-sized. The V and J genes are TRBV6-5 and TRBJ1-1; TCRdb reports TRBD1, a call that lacks DNA to check it against. The CDR3 has 13 residues. CDR1 is MNHEY and CDR2 is SVGAGI in the germline V gene. The CDR3 is CASSYAGATEAFF.

The rearrangement links TRBV7-9 to TRBJ1-2; with no DNA, the TCRdb D assignment of TRBD1 cannot be verified. The CDR3 runs to 17 residues. Germline lookup yields CDR1 SEHNR and CDR2 FQNEAQ (reference sequence). This chain's CDR3 is CASSFSGGTGTGEGYTF.

This clonotype counts as medium-sized by frequency. The rearrangement joins TRBV30 to TRBJ2-7; with no DNA, the TCRdb D assignment of TRBD1 cannot be verified. Looked up from germline, CDR1 is GTSNPN and CDR2 is SVGIG (reference sequence). CDR3 size: 14 residues. The chain's CDR3 is CAWGRTGGVYEQYF.

V and J are TRBV20-1 and TRBJ2-2; TCRdb picks TRBD1, but there is no DNA to check that call. CDR3 size: 14 residues. The germline V gene encodes CDR1 DFQATT and CDR2 SNEGSKA (reference sequence). CDR3: CSARKGSNTGELFF.

This clonotype is medium-sized by frequency. The V call is TRBV29-1, the J call TRBJ1-6. This CDR3 is built from 14 residues. In germline, CDR1 is SQVTM, CDR2 ANQGSEA. The CDR3 protein is CSVSGSSYNSPLHF.

J is TRBJ2-5 and V is TRBV2; the TRBD2 assignment by TCRdb is unverifiable without DNA. Germline-derived CDR1 and CDR2 are SNHLY and FYNNEI. This CDR3 comprises 14 residues. The CDR3 protein is CASTGAGGPETQYF.

The rearrangement links TRBV24-1 to TRBJ2-3. CDR1 and CDR2 (germline): KGHDR, SFDVKD. The CDR3 spans 15 residues. The CDR3 loop reads CATSETTGSTDTQYF.

This chain's CDR3 is CASSLAGVGEQFF. The chain is built from TRBV5-1 and TRBJ2-1; the TCRdb call, TRBD1, lacks DNA for checking. The germline CDR1 and CDR2 sequences are SGHRS and YFSETQ. This CDR3 has 13 residues.

According to its frequency, this clonotype is medium-sized (0.01 to 0.1%). The chain recombines TRBV6-6 with TRBJ1-4; checking the TCRdb D call of TRBD1 is not possible without DNA. Germline-derived CDR1 and CDR2 are MNHNY and SVGAGI (reference sequence). This CDR3 spans 16 amino acids. CDR3 amino acids: CASIETGATTNEKLFF.

V usage is TRBV12-5 and J usage is TRBJ2-3. The length of the CDR3 is 15 residues. Per germline, CDR1 LGHNT and CDR2 FRNRAP. The CDR3 loop is CASGQGGLYTDTQYF. Variable domain in full (rest from reference TRBV12-5 and TRBJ2-3): DARVTQTPRHKVTEMGQEVTMRCQPILGHNTVFWYRQTMMQGLELLAYFRNRAPLDDSGMPKDRFSAEMPDATLATLKIQPSEPRDSAVYFCASGQGGLYTDTQYFGPGTRLTVL.

This sequence joins TRBV19 and TRBJ2-2; there is no DNA to check the TCRdb D call of TRBD1. From germline, CDR1 is LNHDA and CDR2 SQIVND (reference sequence). The CDR3 runs to 14 residues. CDR3 sequence reads: CASSIEGATGELFF.

Judged by frequency, this clonotype is medium-sized (0.01 to 0.1%). The chain is built from TRBV11-1 and TRBJ2-3; TCRdb gives TRBD1 as the D gene, but with no DNA this cannot be confirmed. The CDR3 is 15 amino acids. The germline gives CDR1 SGHAT, CDR2 FQDESV (reference sequence). CDR3 loop: CASSPAGTFTDTQYF. The full variable domain, with the rest looked up from reference TRBV11-1 and TRBJ2-3, is EAEVAQSPRYKITEKSQAVAFWCDPISGHATLYWYRQILGQGPELLVQFQDESVVDDSQLPKDRFSAERLKGVDSTLKIQPAELGDSAMYLCASSPAGTFTDTQYFGPGTRLTVL.

V usage is TRBV7-9 and J usage is TRBJ1-2. This CDR3 region has 16 residues. Germline V lookup: CDR1 SEHNR, CDR2 FQNEAQ (reference sequence). The chain's CDR3 is CASSQGLAITNYGYTF.

The chain carries TRBV27 and TRBJ1-2; TCRdb picks TRBD1, but there is no DNA to check that call. Germline loops: CDR1 MNHEY, CDR2 SMNVEV (reference sequence). This CDR3 comprises 13 residues. CDR3 amino acids: CASSLQGLYGYTF.

The chain is built from TRBV19 and TRBJ1-5. The CDR3 has 15 amino acids. CDR1 is LNHDA, CDR2 SQIVND, per germline (reference sequence). This CDR3 is CASSIDNYSNQPQHF.

This clonotype ranks as medium-sized in terms of frequency. The chain joins TRBV7-2 to TRBJ1-3. The CDR3 totals 16 residues. CDR1 and CDR2 (germline): SGHTA, FQGNSA. The CDR3 here is CASSLDPLSSGKTIYF.

The chain uses TRBV10-1 and TRBJ1-2. Germline CDR1 reads WNHNN; CDR2 reads SYGVQD (reference sequence). The CDR3 has 19 residues. The CDR3 region is CASSAREDKPLFPNYGYTF.

This clonotype shows up as medium-sized by frequency. The rearrangement joins TRBV6-5 to TRBJ2-1. Germline values: CDR1 MNHEY, CDR2 SVGAGI. The CDR3 length is 13 residues. The CDR3 here is CASRLSSYNEQFF.

The genes are TRBV12-3 or TRBV12-4 and TRBJ1-4; TCRdb's D gene call, TRBD1, goes unchecked for lack of DNA. This CDR3 spans 15 amino acids. CDR3 region: CASSFLQGAGEKLFF.

By frequency, this clonotype is medium-sized (0.01 to 0.1%). The chain employs TRBV7-9 and TRBJ2-7; no DNA is available, so the TRBD2 call from TCRdb remains unchecked. The CDR3 length is 14 residues. Germline-derived CDR1 and CDR2 are SEHNR and FQNEAQ (reference sequence). CDR3 protein: CASSPNPGSYEQYF.

The rearrangement joins TRBV27 to TRBJ2-7; without DNA, the TCRdb call of TRBD1 cannot be checked. The germline V gene encodes CDR1 MNHEY and CDR2 SMNVEV (reference sequence). The CDR3 length is 15 residues. Here the CDR3 reads CASSFQGQGSHEQYF.